This section outlines one T cell receptor beta chain sequence together with its context. What it recognizes is unknown. Around 41,000 productive templates were obtained per sample on average. The method was immunoSEQ multiplex PCR; TCRdb's version includes in-frame clones alone and lacks a portion of them. The sample shows 15,000 to 20,000 clones, approximately 92% of them seen only once. Looked up from germline, CDR1 is SQVTM and CDR2 is ANQGSEA. V was clipped by 7 bases and J by 5 bases, with 15 bases between them. The CDR3 runs 13 residues. These data come from a study of STAT3 mutations in large granular lymphocyte leukemia. Study-level findings and limits: Every T-cell large granular lymphocyte leukemia patient had at least one immunodominant TCR beta clonotype.

The sample taken for sequencing was peripheral blood mononuclear cells. This sequence joins TRBV29-1 and TRBJ2-1; D ambiguous. This receptor was obtained from a man in his sixties with T-cell large granular lymphocyte leukemia. Some clones in this sample may be carry-over from other donors' samples. DNA of the CDR3: TGCAGCGCAGACCTAGTCTTTAACAATGAGCAGTTCTTC. It is translated as CSADLVFNNEQFF.